The rows below give T cell receptor beta chains drawn from one sample of a study of shared clonotypes between healthy human individuals. Some clones are missing from TCRdb's copy, which holds only in-frame ones; the method was immunoSEQ multiplex PCR. The sample carries about 1.1 million clones, approximately 80% recorded once. Specimen: memory CD4+ T cells from PBMCs. These receptors all stem from a man younger than 30 in good health. Some clones in this sample may be carry-over from other donors' samples. The CDR3 runs from the conserved cysteine through the conserved F or W. D genes are given only for firm matches. Clone size is stated in some rows and not others, as once, few, many or a class when expanded.

v_gene	d_gene	abundance	j_gene	CDR3nt	CDR3aa
TRBV7-2	-	-	TRBJ2-5	TGTGCCAGCAGCTTAGGACGAGAGACCCAGTACTTC	CASSLGRETQYF
TRBV5-4	TRBD1	-	TRBJ2-7	TGTGCCAGCAGCTCCTATAGGACAGGGGGCTACGAGCAGTACTTC	CASSSYRTGGYEQYF
TRBV18	-	-	TRBJ1-2	TGTGCCAGCTCACCACGTGCGGGGGGAATGTCCGCCGGTGGCTACACCTTC	CASSPRAGGMSAGGYTF
TRBV19	TRBD1	-	TRBJ2-7	TGTGCCAGTAGTAAGGGCGGGACAGGGCGTCTCGAGCAGTACTTC	CASSKGGTGRLEQYF
TRBV27	TRBD1	-	TRBJ2-6	TGTGCCAGCAGTTTATTGGCAGGGGGATGGGAAGCCAACGTCCTGACTTTC	CASSLLAGGWEANVLTF
TRBV2	-	-	TRBJ2-7	TGTGCCAGCACCCGGGACCCTTACGAGCAGTACTTC	CASTRDPYEQYF
TRBV27	-	-	TRBJ2-7	TGTGCCAGCAGTTTCTTCCGTGGGGGCGGGATATACGAGCAGTACTTC	CASSFFRGGGIYEQYF
TRBV4-2	-	-	TRBJ2-7	TGTGCCAGCAGCCCAGGGGGGGGGCGGTACGAGCAGTACTTC	CASSPGGGRYEQYF
TRBV4-3	-	once	TRBJ1-5	TGCGCCAGCAGCCAAGACATGGGACTAGGTCGGGGCAATCAGCCCCAGCATTTT	CASSQDMGLGRGNQPQHF
TRBV7-2	TRBD1	-	TRBJ2-5	TGTGCCAGCAGCGAACCGGGACAGGGGAAGACCCAGTACTTC	CASSEPGQGKTQYF
TRBV9	TRBD1	-	TRBJ1-1	TGTGCCAGCAGCCCCCAACAGGGGAAGACTGAAGCTTTCTTT	CASSPQQGKTEAFF
TRBV18	-	-	TRBJ1-4	TGTGCCAGCTCACCAGCGGTTGAAGCTAATGAAAAACTGTTTTTT	CASSPAVEANEKLFF
TRBV6-5	TRBD2	-	TRBJ2-3	TGTGCCAGCAGACGGACTAGCGGACGCACAGATACGCAGTATTTT	CASRRTSGRTDTQYF
TRBV5-1	-	-	TRBJ2-5	TGCGCCAGCAGCTTGGGGGGCCAGCAAGAGACCCAGTACTTC	CASSLGGQQETQYF
TRBV7-2	TRBD1	-	TRBJ2-7	TGTGCCAGCAGCTCAAGACAGGGGGCTAGGGAGCAGTACTTC	CASSSRQGAREQYF
TRBV2	TRBD1	-	TRBJ1-1	TGTGCCAGCAGCAGACAGGGGGTGCATCAGAACACTGAAGCTTTCTTT	CASSRQGVHQNTEAFF
TRBV28	-	-	TRBJ1-5	TGTGCCAGCAGTTTAGGGGGCTCGAGCAATCAGCCCCAGCATTTT	CASSLGGSSNQPQHF
TRBV28	-	-	TRBJ1-5	TGTGCCAGCAGTTTGTCACTCGGGTCCAATCAGCCCCAGCATTTT	CASSLSLGSNQPQHF
TRBV30	-	-	TRBJ1-2	TGTGCCTGGAGTACCCTCACCGAGTACACCTTC	CAWSTLTEYTF
TRBV5-1	-	-	TRBJ1-2	TGCGCCAGCAGCTTGGATAGATTGTATGGCTACACCTTC	CASSLDRLYGYTF
TRBV2	-	-	TRBJ1-3	TGTGCCAGCAGCACGGAGAGAAACACCATATATTTT	CASSTERNTIYF
TRBV2	TRBD1	-	TRBJ1-2	TGTGCCAGCAGACCGGGACAGGGTTCTGGCTACACCTTC	CASRPGQGSGYTF
TRBV10-1	TRBD2	few	TRBJ2-3	TGCGCCAGCAGTGGATCTAGCGGGAGTACAGATACGCAGTATTTT	CASSGSSGSTDTQYF
TRBV15	TRBD1	-	TRBJ2-2	TGTGCCACCAGAAGAGGGGGCTCCGGCGGGGAGCTGTTTTTT	CATRRGGSGGELFF
TRBV28	TRBD1	-	TRBJ2-5	TGTGCCAGCAGCCCCCGTGGACAGGGGGATTTAACCCAGTACTTC	CASSPRGQGDLTQYF
TRBV5-1	-	-	TRBJ1-1	TGCGCCAGCAGCTTGTCCGTGAACCAGGGACTCACTGAAGCTTTCTTT	CASSLSVNQGLTEAFF
TRBV19	-	once	TRBJ1-2	TGTGCCAGTAGCCTAGCACCCACACTTAACTATGGCTACACCTTC	CASSLAPTLNYGYTF
TRBV5-1	TRBD1	-	TRBJ1-3	TGCGCCAGCAGCTTGGGAGATCGACAGGGGTCTGGAAACACCATATATTTT	CASSLGDRQGSGNTIYF
TRBV5-6	-	-	TRBJ2-3	TGTGCCAGCAGCTTGTACGACGGGACAAGCACAGATACGCAGTATTTT	CASSLYDGTSTDTQYF
TRBV11-1	TRBD2	-	TRBJ2-1	TGTGCCAGCAGTACTATAGCGGGAGGTCAGAACAATGAGCAGTTCTTC	CASSTIAGGQNNEQFF
TRBV28	-	-	TRBJ1-4	TGTGCCAGCAGTTTTTCCTCGGCCGGCCCGATCGGTAAACTGTTTTTT	CASSFSSAGPIGKLFF
TRBV13	TRBD1	-	TRBJ2-5	TGTGCCAGCAGGTCCCGGGACAGGGGATATCAAGAGACCCAGTACTTC	CASRSRDRGYQETQYF
TRBV5-6	-	-	TRBJ1-2	TGTGCCAGCAGCGGTATAGTGGGCAGCTACTATGGCTACACCTTC	CASSGIVGSYYGYTF
TRBV5-1	-	-	TRBJ1-1	TGCGCCAGCAGCTTTGGGGGACGAGTCTTGAACACTGAAGCTTTCTTT	CASSFGGRVLNTEAFF
TRBV9	TRBD1	-	TRBJ2-7	TGTGCCAGCACCCCCAGGGGGACAGGGGCCTACGAGCAGTACTTC	CASTPRGTGAYEQYF
TRBV5-1	-	many	TRBJ2-5	TGCGCCAGCAGCTTGATTAGACTAGAAGAGACCCAGTACTTC	CASSLIRLEETQYF
TRBV11-1	-	-	TRBJ2-1	TGTGCCAGCAGCTCTAGTAGCCTGCCTTACAATGAGCAGTTCTTC	CASSSSSLPYNEQFF
TRBV18	-	-	TRBJ1-1	TGTGCCAGCTCACCACCCGGGGGGACTGAAGCTTTCTTT	CASSPPGGTEAFF
TRBV18	-	many	TRBJ1-5	TGTGCCAGCTCACCAACCTCAGATCAGCCCCAGCATTTT	CASSPTSDQPQHF
TRBV27	-	-	TRBJ1-5	TGTGCCAGCAGACCCGGACCGGGGGCACAGCCCCAGCATTTT	CASRPGPGAQPQHF
TRBV11-2	-	-	TRBJ2-1	TGTGCCAGCAGCTTAGTTCAGGTATTCAATGAGCAGTTCTTC	CASSLVQVFNEQFF
TRBV11-2	-	-	TRBJ1-3	TGTGCCAGCAGCTTAGCCCCCCCGGGGAGATCTGGAAACACCATATATTTT	CASSLAPPGRSGNTIYF
TRBV28	-	-	TRBJ1-2	TGTGCCAGCAGTTTATCCGGCCCGGTCGGGGGCTACACCTTC	CASSLSGPVGGYTF
TRBV30	-	-	TRBJ1-2	TGTGCCTTCCCTGGCCCAGCGAACTATGGCTACACCTTC	CAFPGPANYGYTF
TRBV7-3	-	-	TRBJ2-3	TGTGCCAGCAGCCCACAGGGACTTTACACAGATACGCAGTATTTT	CASSPQGLYTDTQYF
TRBV5-4	TRBD2	-	TRBJ2-5	TGTGCCAGCAGCTTGGATCCCGGGGGGGAGACCCAGTACTTC	CASSLDPGGETQYF